This is a list of T cell receptor beta chains from one sample in a study of shared clonotypes between healthy human individuals. The method was immunoSEQ multiplex PCR; TCRdb's version includes in-frame clones alone and lacks a portion of them. The sample contains under 650,000 clones, approximately 95% of which appear only once. The sequenced sample was naive CD4+ T cells sorted from blood. The receptors were gathered from a woman in her 30s in good health. Both conserved end residues are part of each CDR3. Each record gives: D gene, J gene, V gene, clone size, CDR3 DNA, CDR3 protein. D genes are given only for firm matches. Expanded clones get a size class; other rows say once, few or many, or leave the size out.

D gene: NA; J gene: TRBJ2-7; V gene: TRBV5-1; clone size: NA; CDR3 DNA: TGCGCCAGCAGCTTGGCTCCTGGGAGGACTAACGAGCAGTACTTC; CDR3 protein: CASSLAPGRTNEQYF
D gene: NA; J gene: TRBJ1-5; V gene: TRBV6-6; clone size: NA; CDR3 DNA: TGTGCCACAGCACGGGTCCGGGGTCAGCCCCAGCATTTT; CDR3 protein: CATARVRGQPQHF
D gene: TRBD2; J gene: TRBJ2-3; V gene: TRBV2; clone size: NA; CDR3 DNA: TGTGCCAGCAGTGAAGCGCTAGCGGGAGCTGGCACAGATACGCAGTATTTT; CDR3 protein: CASSEALAGAGTDTQYF
D gene: NA; J gene: TRBJ1-2; V gene: TRBV4-1; clone size: NA; CDR3 DNA: TGCGCCAGCAGCCAAGATGCGGACAGCCCAGTAAACTATGGCTACACCTTC; CDR3 protein: CASSQDADSPVNYGYTF
D gene: NA; J gene: TRBJ2-7; V gene: TRBV28; clone size: NA; CDR3 DNA: TGTGCCAGCAGTTTGTATGGGACCCTAACCTACGAGCAGTACTTC; CDR3 protein: CASSLYGTLTYEQYF
D gene: NA; J gene: TRBJ1-2; V gene: TRBV10-3; clone size: NA; CDR3 DNA: TGTGCCATCAGTGACTTCACACCAAACTATGGCTACACCTTC; CDR3 protein: CAISDFTPNYGYTF
D gene: NA; J gene: TRBJ1-2; V gene: TRBV5-1; clone size: NA; CDR3 DNA: TGCGCCAGCAGGGACTCGACAGACGGAGGGGGCTACACCTTC; CDR3 protein: CASRDSTDGGGYTF
D gene: TRBD2; J gene: TRBJ2-7; V gene: TRBV18; clone size: once; CDR3 DNA: TGTGCCAGCTCTACTATAGCGGGAGTCGACGAGCAGTACTTC; CDR3 protein: CASSTIAGVDEQYF
D gene: NA; J gene: TRBJ2-3; V gene: TRBV27; clone size: once; CDR3 DNA: TGTGCCAGCAGTCAAACTTTCCAGGGGAGCACAGATACGCAGTATTTT; CDR3 protein: CASSQTFQGSTDTQYF
D gene: NA; J gene: TRBJ1-2; V gene: TRBV21-1; clone size: NA; CDR3 DNA: TGTGCCAGCAGCAAAGTACAGGGAGTGGACTATGGCTACACCTTC; CDR3 protein: CASSKVQGVDYGYTF
D gene: NA; J gene: TRBJ2-5; V gene: TRBV5-4; clone size: NA; CDR3 DNA: TGTGCCAGCAGCTTGGGGCAGGACCCAGGTACGTTGGAGCAGTACTTC; CDR3 protein: CASSLGQDPGTLEQYF
D gene: NA; J gene: TRBJ1-1; V gene: TRBV5-1; clone size: NA; CDR3 DNA: TGCGCCAGCAGCCCAAGACAGACCATGAACACTGAAGCTTTCTTT; CDR3 protein: CASSPRQTMNTEAFF
D gene: NA; J gene: TRBJ1-6; V gene: TRBV27; clone size: NA; CDR3 DNA: TGTGCCAGCGGTTGGGTGTCGGGTAATTCACCCCTCCACTTT; CDR3 protein: CASGWVSGNSPLHF
D gene: NA; J gene: TRBJ2-2; V gene: TRBV28; clone size: NA; CDR3 DNA: TGTGCCAGCAGTCCCCTCCGGCAGGGGGGGAACACCGGGGAGCTGTTTTTT; CDR3 protein: CASSPLRQGGNTGELFF
D gene: TRBD2; J gene: TRBJ2-5; V gene: TRBV11-2; clone size: once; CDR3 DNA: TGTGCCAGCAGCAATTTCGGGCTAGCGGGAGGTTCGGAGACCCAGTACTTC; CDR3 protein: CASSNFGLAGGSETQYF
D gene: TRBD2; J gene: TRBJ2-3; V gene: TRBV11-2; clone size: NA; CDR3 DNA: TGTGCCAGCAGCCTCCCTAGACTAGCGGCCCAAGGCACAGATACGCAGTATTTT; CDR3 protein: CASSLPRLAAQGTDTQYF
D gene: TRBD2; J gene: TRBJ2-7; V gene: TRBV6-1; clone size: NA; CDR3 DNA: TGTGCCAGCAGTGTACTCCGGGACTATACTTCCTACGAGCAGTACTTC; CDR3 protein: CASSVLRDYTSYEQYF
D gene: NA; J gene: TRBJ2-6; V gene: TRBV28; clone size: NA; CDR3 DNA: TGTGCCAGCAGTTCACCGGGCAGGGCAGGGGCCAACGTCCTGACTTTC; CDR3 protein: CASSSPGRAGANVLTF
D gene: TRBD1; J gene: TRBJ2-7; V gene: TRBV7-9; clone size: NA; CDR3 DNA: TGTGCCAGCAGCGGGACAGTGAGCGAGCAGTACTTC; CDR3 protein: CASSGTVSEQYF
D gene: NA; J gene: TRBJ2-7; V gene: TRBV10-3; clone size: NA; CDR3 DNA: TGTGCCATCAGTGAGCTCTACGAGCAGTACTTC; CDR3 protein: CAISELYEQYF
D gene: TRBD1; J gene: TRBJ2-7; V gene: TRBV7-2; clone size: NA; CDR3 DNA: TGTGCCAGCAGCTCCGACAGGGGCTCCTACGAGCAGTACTTC; CDR3 protein: CASSSDRGSYEQYF
D gene: TRBD1; J gene: TRBJ1-5; V gene: TRBV28; clone size: NA; CDR3 DNA: TGTGCCAGCAGTCCTGCCATGACAGGGAATCAGCCCCAGCATTTT; CDR3 protein: CASSPAMTGNQPQHF
D gene: TRBD2; J gene: TRBJ2-1; V gene: TRBV27; clone size: NA; CDR3 DNA: TGTGCCAGCAGTTTATACGGACTAGCGGTTTACAATGAGCAGTTCTTC; CDR3 protein: CASSLYGLAVYNEQFF
D gene: TRBD1; J gene: TRBJ2-1; V gene: TRBV28; clone size: NA; CDR3 DNA: TGTGCCAGCAGTTCCGGACAGGCAAGGGGCTCCTACAATGAGCAGTTCTTC; CDR3 protein: CASSSGQARGSYNEQFF
D gene: NA; J gene: TRBJ1-5; V gene: TRBV19; clone size: NA; CDR3 DNA: TGTGCCAGTAGTGTCCTAGAGGGTCGCAATCAGCCCCAGCATTTT; CDR3 protein: CASSVLEGRNQPQHF
D gene: TRBD2; J gene: TRBJ2-3; V gene: TRBV5-1; clone size: NA; CDR3 DNA: TGCGCCAGCAGCCCTGGATCGGAAACGGGAGGGCCGGCGCAGTATTTT; CDR3 protein: CASSPGSETGGPAQYF
D gene: TRBD1; J gene: TRBJ2-5; V gene: TRBV18; clone size: NA; CDR3 DNA: TGTGCCAGCTCACCAGGACAGGGTCAAGAGACCCAGTACTTC; CDR3 protein: CASSPGQGQETQYF
D gene: NA; J gene: TRBJ2-1; V gene: TRBV6-6; clone size: once; CDR3 DNA: TGTGCCAGCAGTTACCGAGTTGTAGAGGGATCCAATGAGCAGTTCTTC; CDR3 protein: CASSYRVVEGSNEQFF
D gene: NA; J gene: TRBJ1-2; V gene: TRBV20-1; clone size: NA; CDR3 DNA: TGCAGTGCTACGGGGGGCGATGGCTACACCTTC; CDR3 protein: CSATGGDGYTF
D gene: NA; J gene: TRBJ2-5; V gene: TRBV4-2; clone size: NA; CDR3 DNA: TGTGCCAGCAGCCAAGATCAGCGCCGGGTCCAAGAGACCCAGTACTTC; CDR3 protein: CASSQDQRRVQETQYF
D gene: NA; J gene: TRBJ2-7; V gene: TRBV10-1; clone size: NA; CDR3 DNA: TGCGCCAGCAGGTACTACGAGCAGTACTTC; CDR3 protein: CASRYYEQYF
D gene: NA; J gene: TRBJ2-7; V gene: TRBV27; clone size: NA; CDR3 DNA: TGTGCCAGCAGCTACAACGGCCGGCCCTACGAGCAGTACTTC; CDR3 protein: CASSYNGRPYEQYF
D gene: NA; J gene: TRBJ2-6; V gene: TRBV18; clone size: NA; CDR3 DNA: TGTGCCAGCTCACCAGGGGGGGCCAACGTCCTGACTTTC; CDR3 protein: CASSPGGANVLTF
D gene: NA; J gene: TRBJ2-7; V gene: TRBV5-1; clone size: NA; CDR3 DNA: TGCGCCAGCAGCTTGTCGGCAGGGAACTACGAGCAGTACTTC; CDR3 protein: CASSLSAGNYEQYF
D gene: TRBD2; J gene: TRBJ2-7; V gene: TRBV28; clone size: NA; CDR3 DNA: TGTGCCAGCAGTCAGCAACTAGCGGAGATGGAGCAGTACTTC; CDR3 protein: CASSQQLAEMEQYF
D gene: NA; J gene: TRBJ1-6; V gene: TRBV19; clone size: NA; CDR3 DNA: TGTGCCAGTAGTATTGGGGGGGCGAATTCACCCCTCCACTTT; CDR3 protein: CASSIGGANSPLHF
D gene: NA; J gene: TRBJ2-2; V gene: TRBV19; clone size: NA; CDR3 DNA: TGTGCCAGTAGTATATCCTCTCATTTCACCGGGGAGCTGTTTTTT; CDR3 protein: CASSISSHFTGELFF
D gene: NA; J gene: TRBJ2-5; V gene: TRBV28; clone size: NA; CDR3 DNA: TGTGCCAGCAGTGGGGGTGGAGAAGAGACCCAGTACTTC; CDR3 protein: CASSGGGEETQYF
D gene: TRBD2; J gene: TRBJ2-3; V gene: TRBV18; clone size: NA; CDR3 DNA: TGTGCCAGCTCACCACCCCCTAGCGGGATAACGCTCCTTGGGACAGATACGCAGTATTTT; CDR3 protein: CASSPPPSGITLLGTDTQYF
D gene: TRBD1; J gene: TRBJ2-7; V gene: TRBV19; clone size: NA; CDR3 DNA: TGTGCCAGCAAACATAAGGGGGACAGGGTGTACGAGCAGTACTTC; CDR3 protein: CASKHKGDRVYEQYF
D gene: NA; J gene: TRBJ2-7; V gene: TRBV28; clone size: NA; CDR3 DNA: TGTAAAAGCGGGCCCACCTACGAGCAGTACTTC; CDR3 protein: CKSGPTYEQYF
D gene: TRBD2; J gene: TRBJ2-1; V gene: TRBV19; clone size: NA; CDR3 DNA: TGTGCCACCAACCGCCGGGGGGAATTGAACAATGAGCAGTTCTTC; CDR3 protein: CATNRRGELNNEQFF
D gene: NA; J gene: TRBJ1-4; V gene: TRBV4-1; clone size: NA; CDR3 DNA: TGCGCCAGCAGCCAAGGCGGGTCAACTAATGAAAAACTGTTTTTT; CDR3 protein: CASSQGGSTNEKLFF
D gene: TRBD2; J gene: TRBJ2-7; V gene: TRBV7-9; clone size: few; CDR3 DNA: TGTGCCAGCAGCTTCTTAGCGGGATTCGACGAGCAGTACTTC; CDR3 protein: CASSFLAGFDEQYF
D gene: NA; J gene: TRBJ2-7; V gene: TRBV6-6; clone size: once; CDR3 DNA: TGTGCCAGCAGCGAGAGGACAGACACCAGGGGCGAGCAGTACTTC; CDR3 protein: CASSERTDTRGEQYF
D gene: NA; J gene: TRBJ1-1; V gene: TRBV2; clone size: NA; CDR3 DNA: TGTGCCAGCTCGAAGACAGACTTGAACACTGAAGCTTTCTTT; CDR3 protein: CASSKTDLNTEAFF
D gene: NA; J gene: TRBJ1-1; V gene: TRBV18; clone size: NA; CDR3 DNA: TGTGCCAGCTCACTCTCCGGTCTTAACACTGAAGCTTTCTTT; CDR3 protein: CASSLSGLNTEAFF
D gene: NA; J gene: TRBJ2-1; V gene: TRBV29-1; clone size: NA; CDR3 DNA: TGCAGCGTTGACACCGTACGAGACAATGAGCAGTTCTTC; CDR3 protein: CSVDTVRDNEQFF
D gene: NA; J gene: TRBJ1-1; V gene: TRBV6-1; clone size: NA; CDR3 DNA: TGTGCCAGCGGGGGATTACAGGGAGTTGAAGCTTTCTTT; CDR3 protein: CASGGLQGVEAFF
D gene: TRBD1; J gene: TRBJ2-1; V gene: TRBV15; clone size: NA; CDR3 DNA: TGTGCCACCAGCCCGGCTGGGACAGGGATATACAATGAGCAGTTCTTC; CDR3 protein: CATSPAGTGIYNEQFF
D gene: NA; J gene: TRBJ2-3; V gene: TRBV21-1; clone size: NA; CDR3 DNA: TGTGCCAGCAGCAAGTCTAACTTACCGCCGGGCCACCACTACTCAGATACGCAGTATTTT; CDR3 protein: CASSKSNLPPGHHYSDTQYF
D gene: NA; J gene: TRBJ1-2; V gene: TRBV5-4; clone size: NA; CDR3 DNA: TGTGCCAGCAGCCGCACAACCACCGGGACCTACCTTCTAAACTATGGCTACACCTTC; CDR3 protein: CASSRTTTGTYLLNYGYTF
D gene: TRBD1; J gene: TRBJ2-7; V gene: TRBV4-1; clone size: NA; CDR3 DNA: TGCGCCAGCAGCCAGGGGACAGGAAGGAACGAGCAGTACTTC; CDR3 protein: CASSQGTGRNEQYF
D gene: NA; J gene: TRBJ1-1; V gene: TRBV27; clone size: NA; CDR3 DNA: TGTGCCAGCAGTACCGGGGCGCTTGGTACTGAAGCTTTCTTT; CDR3 protein: CASSTGALGTEAFF
D gene: NA; J gene: TRBJ2-7; V gene: TRBV27; clone size: NA; CDR3 DNA: TGTGCCAGCAGTTCCCCTCTAGGGGCAGAGCAGTACTTC; CDR3 protein: CASSSPLGAEQYF
D gene: NA; J gene: TRBJ2-4; V gene: TRBV4-1; clone size: NA; CDR3 DNA: TGCGCCAGCAGCCATGCGGGCTTCAACATTCAGTACTTC; CDR3 protein: CASSHAGFNIQYF
D gene: NA; J gene: TRBJ2-7; V gene: TRBV10-1; clone size: few; CDR3 DNA: TGCGCCAGCAGTGAAGGGTCGAATCTATACGAGCAGTACTTC; CDR3 protein: CASSEGSNLYEQYF